These T cell receptor beta chains were read from a single sample in a study of cytotoxic CD8 clonotypes in ibrutinib-treated CLL. TCRdb's table, derived via immunoSEQ multiplex PCR, lists solely in-frame clones and lacks some. The sample holds roughly 63,000 clones; 57% are singletons and the top ten take around 15%. Source: PBMCs, taken after 12 months of ibrutinib treatment. These receptors were collected from a human donor with chronic lymphocytic leukemia. The CDR3 runs from the conserved cysteine through the conserved F or W. The D gene is left open where the match is weak. Expanded clones get a size class; other rows say once, few or many, or leave the size out.

>TRBJ1-1|many|NA|TRBV10-3
TGTGCCATCAGTCGAGGAGGGAACACTGAAGCTTTCTTT
CAISRGGNTEAFF
>TRBJ2-3|NA|NA|TRBV30
TGTGCCTGGAGCGGGTCCCCTAGCACAGATACGCAGTATTTT
CAWSGSPSTDTQYF
>TRBJ1-2|few|NA|TRBV5-5
TGTGCCAGCAGTCGGGACACCTATGGCTACACCTTC
CASSRDTYGYTF
>TRBJ2-3|NA|NA|TRBV28
TGTGCCAGCAGTCTACCTTTGGGTCTCACAGATACGCAGTATTTT
CASSLPLGLTDTQYF
>TRBJ2-1|NA|NA|TRBV27
TGTGCCAGCAGAGGACCCTCCAATGAGCAGTTCTTC
CASRGPSNEQFF
>TRBJ2-1|few|TRBD2|TRBV5-6
TGTGCCAGCAGCCTCGGGACTAGCCCGAGCTCCTACAATGAGCAGTTCTTC
CASSLGTSPSSYNEQFF
>TRBJ1-6|many|NA|TRBV5-4
TGTGCCAGCAGCCGGGACCGAAATTCACCCCTCCACTTT
CASSRDRNSPLHF
>TRBJ2-7|NA|NA|TRBV6-1
TGTGCCAGCAAAAAAGAAGGGGGGAGCTCCTACGAGCAGTACTTC
CASKKEGGSSYEQYF
>TRBJ1-1|few|NA|TRBV6-6
TGTGCCAGCAGTCCTCTTTTCGAGAACACTGAAGCTTTCTTT
CASSPLFENTEAFF
>TRBJ2-2|NA|NA|TRBV7-9
TGTGCCAGCAGCTTGAGGGTCGACACCGGGGAGCTGTTTTTT
CASSLRVDTGELFF
>TRBJ2-3|NA|TRBD2|TRBV7-9
TGTGCCAGCAGCTTAGCGGGCGGGGGTCCAGATACGCAGTATTTT
CASSLAGGGPDTQYF
>TRBJ2-5|once|NA|TRBV18
TGTGCCAGCTCACCAGGGGCCCAAGAGACCCAGTACTTC
CASSPGAQETQYF
>TRBJ1-3|NA|NA|TRBV6-5
TGTGCCAGCAGTTTGACAGGCGGAAACACCATATATTTT
CASSLTGGNTIYF
>TRBJ2-1|NA|NA|TRBV19
TGTGCCAGTAGTCCCCATAATGAGCAGTTCTTC
CASSPHNEQFF
>TRBJ1-3|NA|TRBD1|TRBV7-6
TGTGCCAGCAGCTCAGGGACAGGGAGCGGAAACACCATATATTTT
CASSSGTGSGNTIYF
>TRBJ1-5|NA|NA|TRBV28
TGTGCCAGCAGCCTCTCAATGGCCCAGCATTTT
CASSLSMAQHF
>TRBJ2-7|NA|TRBD2|TRBV2
TGTGCCAGCCAGTTTGGGCCAGCGGGAGTCTACGAGCAGTACTTC
CASQFGPAGVYEQYF
>TRBJ1-1|NA|NA|TRBV6-5
TGTGCCAGCAGTTGGAGCACTGAAGCTTTCTTT
CASSWSTEAFF
>TRBJ1-2|NA|NA|TRBV6-5
TGTGCCAGCAGTGAAGGTCCAGGGATCTATGGCTACACCTTC
CASSEGPGIYGYTF
>TRBJ1-1|NA|NA|TRBV10-3
TGTGCCATCAGTGAAACCCCCGGACAGAACACTGAAGCTTTCTTT
CAISETPGQNTEAFF
>TRBJ2-7|many|TRBD1|TRBV11-3
TGTGCCAGCAGCCCCCGGACAGGAATGGAAAACGAGCAGTACTTC
CASSPRTGMENEQYF
>TRBJ1-3|NA|NA|TRBV6-5
TGTGCCAGCAGTTACGGAGGTCCTGGAAACACCATATATTTT
CASSYGGPGNTIYF
>TRBJ1-2|NA|NA|TRBV4-1
TGTGCCACCTTGGGCTTCTATGGCTACACCTTC
CATLGFYGYTF
>TRBJ2-1|few|TRBD2|TRBV6-1
TGTGCCAGCAGACTAGCGGGGGGGCCTAACAATGAGCAGTTCTTC
CASRLAGGPNNEQFF